The 13 T cell receptor beta chains given below trace back to one sample, sequenced in a study of blood T cells in healthy people across ages. PCR was performed a second time for about 7 to 11 cycles using a sample-barcoded 5' primer and a J-beta primer mix. TCRdb re-derived calls from the 5' RACE reads in MiXCR, one entry per CDR3 protein. Here the sample spans 800,000 to 900,000 distinct CDR3 sequences, 62% being singletons. Sequencing was performed on blood. All receptors come from a young man in good health.

This chain links TRBV7-2 with TRBJ2-1, with TRBD2 identical over 7 bases. V trimming: 5 bases; J trimming: 9 bases; junction bases outside the gene matches: 7. Per the germline V gene, CDR1 is SGHTA and CDR2 is FQGNSA. This CDR3 is 13 amino acids long. The CDR3 loop is CASSPIGRSEQFF. In DNA form, the CDR3 reads TGTGCCAGCAGCCCAATCGGGAGGAGTGAGCAGTTCTTC.

V is TRBV11-1 and J is TRBJ2-4, with D perhaps assigned TRBD1 or TRBD2 (6 bases each). The DNA end favors TRBJ2-5, so the J call may be wrong. Germline V gives CDR1 SGHAT, CDR2 FQDESV (reference sequence). The CDR3 spans 16 residues. The chain's CDR3 is CASSSGAYYLPETQYF. CDR3 DNA: TGTGCCAGCAGCTCGGGGGCGTACTACCTCCCCGAGACCCAGTACTTC.

The chain employs TRBV4-3 and TRBJ2-5; no clear D gene. CDR3 length equals 18 residues. The germline CDR1 and CDR2 sequences are LGHNA and YSLEER. Trimming pared 4 bases from V and 3 bases from J, leaving 24 bases between. This CDR3 reads CASSLQRAASFGEETQYF. DNA of the CDR3: TGCGCCAGCAGCCTACAACGGGCAGCCTCGTTTGGGGAAGAGACCCAGTACTTC.

This clonotype was seen only once. V is TRBV28 and J is TRBJ1-2, with a tentative D call TRBD1 (5 bases). V was clipped by 3 bases and J by 5 bases, with 22 bases between them. CDR3 length: 17 amino acids. From germline, CDR1 is MDHEN and CDR2 SYDVKM. CDR3 DNA sequence: TGTGCCAGCAGTTTGTTAGAGGAAGGGGCCCTTCTGTATGGCTACACCTTC. Translating gives CASSLLEEGALLYGYTF.

The rearrangement joins TRBV5-1 to TRBJ1-3; D ambiguous. The CDR3 is 13 residues long. Trimming stripped 2 bases from V and 2 bases from J, with 5 bases between. CDR1 is SGHRS, CDR2 YFSETQ, per germline. CDR3 sequence (DNA): TGCGCCAGCAGCTTCACAGCTGGAAACACCATATATTTT. Its translation: CASSFTAGNTIYF.

This clonotype was seen a single time. The V and J genes are TRBV11-2 and TRBJ2-4, with TRBD2 identical over 9 bases. The J call is uncertain, as TRBJ2-5 better fits the DNA end. The CDR3 covers 13 residues. Germline V gene lookup returns CDR1 SGHAT and CDR2 FQNNGV. The CDR3 DNA reads as TGTGCCAGCAGCCGGACTAGCGAAGAGACCCAGTACTTC. It codes for CASSRTSEETQYF.

The chain joins TRBV20-1 to TRBJ2-1; 9 nucleotides line up with TRBD1. The CDR3 extends over 14 amino acids. From germline, CDR1 is DFQATT and CDR2 SNEGSKA (reference sequence). Trimming at V came to 0 bases and at J to 6 bases, leaving 3 bases not matched to a gene. The CDR3 DNA reads TGCAGTGCTAGAGATGGGGACAGGGCCAATGAGCAGTTCTTC. Translated: CSARDGDRANEQFF.

This chain uses TRBV9 with TRBJ1-1; maybe TRBD1 (5 bases). CDR1 is SGDLS, CDR2 YYNGEE, per germline. With 4 bases removed from V and 5 bases from J, the gap between germline ends came to 15 bases. The CDR3 loop spans 14 amino acids. CDR3 amino acids: CASSPQGAGTEAFF. DNA for the CDR3: TGTGCCAGCAGCCCTCAAGGGGCGGGGACTGAAGCTTTCTTT.

The chain uses TRBV4-2 and TRBJ2-4, with D perhaps TRBD1 (5 bases). The J call may be wrong; the DNA end is better matched by TRBJ2-7. Germline-derived CDR1 and CDR2 are LGHNA and YNFKEQ. There are 15 residues in the CDR3. CDR3: CASSQEGRTNYEQYF. DNA for the CDR3: TGTGCCAGCAGCCAAGAAGGCAGGACAAACTACGAGCAGTACTTC.

The rearrangement joins TRBV27 to TRBJ2-7; a possible D gene is TRBD1 (6 bases). The CDR3 is 16 amino acids. V dropped 0 bases and J dropped 1 base, with 13 bases sitting between them. Looked up from germline, CDR1 is MNHEY and CDR2 is SMNVEV (reference sequence). Written as DNA, the CDR3 is TGTGCCAGCAGTTTATCGTCGTGGACAGTGTCCTACGAGCAGTACTTC. Amino acids: CASSLSSWTVSYEQYF.

The chain couples TRBV6-5 to TRBJ1-4; 7 bases map to TRBD1. CDR3 size: 13 residues. The V gene end was trimmed by 2 bases and the J gene end by 11 bases; junction bases not matched to a gene: 5. Germline CDR1 reads MNHEY; CDR2 reads SVGAGI. The DNA of the CDR3 is TGTGCCAGCAGTTACGGGACAGATAGGAAACTGTTTTTT. Its translation: CASSYGTDRKLFF.

The chain uses TRBV10-3 and TRBJ2-1; no clear D. The CDR3 consists of 13 residues. Trimming pared 2 bases from V and 9 bases from J, leaving 11 bases between. Germline V lookup: CDR1 ENHRY, CDR2 SYGVKD. CDR3 DNA: TGTGCCATCAGTGAGCCCCGCCCTGGTGAGCAGTTCTTC. Encoded protein: CAISEPRPGEQFF.

The chain uses TRBV6-6 and TRBJ2-1; 13 positions match TRBD2. This CDR3 is 15 amino acids long. The germline V gene encodes CDR1 MNHNY and CDR2 SVGAGI (reference sequence). The junction had 6 bases not matched to a gene; V was cut back by 6 bases and J by 7 bases. CDR3 region: CASRQGLAGSNEQFF. The CDR3 nucleotides are TGTGCCAGCAGGCAGGGACTAGCGGGAAGTAATGAGCAGTTCTTC.